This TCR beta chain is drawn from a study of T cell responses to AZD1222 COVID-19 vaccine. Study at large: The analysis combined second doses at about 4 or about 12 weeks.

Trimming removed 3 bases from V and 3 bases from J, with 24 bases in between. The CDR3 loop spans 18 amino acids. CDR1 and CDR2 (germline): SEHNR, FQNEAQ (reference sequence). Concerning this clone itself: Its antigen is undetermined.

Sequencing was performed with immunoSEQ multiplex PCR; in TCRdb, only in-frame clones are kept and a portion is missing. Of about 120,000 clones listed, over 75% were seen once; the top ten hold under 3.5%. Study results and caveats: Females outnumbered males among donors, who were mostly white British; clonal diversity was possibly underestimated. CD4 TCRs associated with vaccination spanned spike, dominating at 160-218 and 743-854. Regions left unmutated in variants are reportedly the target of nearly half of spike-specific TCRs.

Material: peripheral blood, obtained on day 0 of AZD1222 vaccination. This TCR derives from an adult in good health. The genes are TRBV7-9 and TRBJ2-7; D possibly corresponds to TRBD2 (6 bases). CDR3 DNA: TGTGCCAGCAGCTTCCCGGGGATGCGGGGTCCCCTCCTCTACGAGCAGTACTTC. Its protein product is CASSFPGMRGPLLYEQYF.